The 7 T cell receptor beta chains presented below share a single source sample, sequenced in a study of shared T cell receptors in the human thymus. Clones were sequenced by immunoSEQ multiplex PCR, and TCRdb holds only the in-frame ones, with some missing. The sample has approximately 760,000 clones; 80% to 90% are singletons. This sample was shared with a second study, whose subject was human thymus T cells.

The material sequenced was thymocytes. Receptor source: a girl younger than two with a congenital heart defect.

This chain joins TRBV25-1 and TRBJ2-7, with TRBD1 matching over 9 bases. V lost 1 base, J lost 5 bases, and 9 bases stayed unmatched. Germline lookup yields CDR1 MGHDK and CDR2 SYGVNS. The CDR3 covers 16 residues. This chain's CDR3 is CASSELRDREVDEQYF. In DNA form, the CDR3 reads TGTGCCAGCAGTGAATTGAGGGACAGGGAGGTAGACGAGCAGTACTTC.

This chain joins TRBV2 and TRBJ1-1; 9 bases are shared with TRBD1. V lost 9 bases and J lost 3; bases outside the gene matches: 5. The length of the CDR3 is 13 residues. CDR1 SNHLY and CDR2 FYNNEI come from the germline V gene. CDR3 residues: CASYRGRDTEAFF. As DNA, the CDR3 is TGTGCCAGTTACAGGGGGCGTGACACTGAAGCTTTCTTT.

The V and J genes are TRBV12-1 and TRBJ1-1; the DNA was not used to check the table's D call, TRBD1. TRBV12-1 is a pseudogene. The CDR3 extends over 15 amino acids. DNA for the CDR3: TGTGCCAGCAGCCCGCCGGGGGACAGGGGGCCTGAAGCTTTCTTT. As protein: CASSPPGDRGPEAFF.

J is TRBJ2-1 and V is TRBV7-3; 11 bases are a match to TRBD2. V gave up 5 bases and J gave up 7 bases; unmatched junction bases: 10. Germline CDR1 reads SGHTA; CDR2 reads FQGTGA. CDR3 size: 16 residues. This CDR3 is CASSTGSGGAGNEQFF. The CDR3 bases are TGTGCCAGCAGCACGGGTAGCGGGGGGGCGGGTAATGAGCAGTTCTTC.

This clone has only one observation. The chain links TRBV6-5 to TRBJ2-1; 8 bases are a match to TRBD2. In germline, CDR1 is MNHEY, CDR2 SVGAGI. The CDR3 covers 13 residues. V dropped 6 bases and J dropped 8; count of bases not matched to a gene: 6. The CDR3 bases are TGTGCCAGCAGGCTCGGGGGGGCATATGAGCAGTTCTTC. Protein product: CASRLGGAYEQFF.

V is TRBV6-5 and J is TRBJ1-2; tentatively, D is TRBD1 (6 bases). The CDR3 spans 14 residues. Germline V lookup: CDR1 MNHEY, CDR2 SVGAGI. Trimming shortened V by 6 bases and J by 5 bases, and 16 bases separated the two germline ends. CDR3 DNA: TGTGCCAGCAGGGCAGGGGTCTACCTATATGGCTACACCTTC. Its translation: CASRAGVYLYGYTF.

The chain links TRBV10-1 to TRBJ2-7, with 9 bases matching TRBD2. The germline V gene encodes CDR1 WNHNN and CDR2 SYGVQD (reference sequence). Unmatched junction bases numbered 7, after V lost 0 bases and J lost 4 bases. This CDR3 comprises 16 residues. The CDR3 region has the DNA TGCGCCAGCAGTGAGTCGGCTAGCGGGGCCGATTACGAGCAGTACTTC. Translated: CASSESASGADYEQYF.